This entry is about one TCR beta chain. There is no known antigen for this receptor. No clone much larger than this one lies a single base away; base qualities are absent. Ficoll-Paque density gradient centrifugation was the method used to isolate PBMCs. This sample is part of a study of T-cell memory formation after mild COVID-19 (dated by TCRdb to about 2021). Broadly, across the study: TCR sequence clusters from the two donors were found to be largely donor specific. T-cell clones expanding and contracting after mild COVID-19 in a couple of donors were tracked by longitudinal TCRalpha and TCRbeta repertoire sequencing. The cohort was made up of two young adult volunteers, one female and one male, who were previously healthy.

Broad study findings and their caveats: Some responding clones were detected in pre-infection memory, suggesting pre-existing cross-reactive memory T cells joined the SARS-CoV-2 response. The study covered only a couple of mild cases, and larger cohorts including severe cases with pre-infection samples were considered necessary. Contracting CD4+ clones appeared mostly in the CM and EM memory subsets, whereas CD8+ clones were enriched in EMRA. Whether the second-wave clones peaking on day 37 were SARS-CoV-2 specific was not confirmed. From day 15 to 85, contracting clones showed balanced CD4/CD8 phenotypes, whereas a second wave of clones that expanded from day 15 to 37 leaned towards CD4+.

Sequencing used an Illumina NovaSeq 6000. Using 5'RACE with constant-segment primers, TCRalpha and TCRbeta cDNA libraries were constructed, with sample barcodes and unique molecular identifiers added in the process. Trizol reagent was used to extract RNA from every sample. Amplification of the libraries took two PCR steps, and the second step added a second sample barcode plus Illumina TruSeq adapters. Libraries were sequenced on an Illumina NovaSeq with 2 x 150 bp paired-end reads. The source study handled its data this way. Demultiplexing of reads and collapsing into UMI-guided consensus sequences were performed with migec v1.2.7. Using mixcr v2.1.11, the UMI consensuses were aligned to TRA and TRB V and J templates and assembled into clonotypes. Expanded or contracted clonotypes were those called significant by both edgeR and NoisET, with noise models trained on biological replicates. For edgeR calls, the cutoffs were a false discovery rate-adjusted p below 0.01 and a log2 fold-change threshold of 1. As an exploratory analysis of dynamics, max-normalized trajectories of the 1000 most abundant clonotypes were examined with PCA combined with hierarchical clustering. The CD4 or CD8 phenotype of responding clones was assigned using the separately sequenced CD4+ and CD8+ repertoires. TCRdb reanalyzed the raw reads on its own, using fastp at Q25 for trimming and MiXCR for clone calling, and kept in-frame beta chains. Every distinct CDR3 protein forms one entry, paired with its most common genes and DNA. The V and J calls come from TCRdb's annotation, not from the publication. The table for this sample lists 100,000 to 150,000 distinct CDR3 sequences; around 15% of them were counted only once. The top ten clonotypes cover around 4.8% of the sample.

The CDR3 starts with the cysteine, ends with the phenylalanine, and has 14 residues. Only the CDR3 DNA is retained, 42 bases long and in frame from the first base. CDR1 SNHLY and CDR2 FYNNEI were looked up in the germline V gene. Between the V and J ends, shortened by 5 bases and 0 bases respectively, the junction contains 7 bases. This clonotype was obtained from a man aged 18 to 29 who had mild COVID-19 (a few samples of this study predate the infection). The sample titles of this study are shuffled in the database, so cell type and time point are left out; the donor was told from shared clones. The chain employs TRBV2 and TRBJ1-4; the D gene is not confidently resolved. Sequences were obtained from PBMCs or a T cell subset sorted from them (not recorded which). The CDR3 corresponds to CASSLTSTNEKLFF. The nucleotides read TGTGCCAGCAGTCTTACCTCAACTAATGAAAAACTGTTTTTT.